This T cell receptor (beta chain) was documented in a study of blood T cell repertoires in COVID-19. Looking at the study overall: Samples of COVID-19 (acute and convalescent) were obtained from the United States, Italy and Spain. The cDNA or gDNA used as material had been derived from T cells, B-cell-depleted T cells, or PBMCs.

How the authors handled the data: Amplification from reference gene primers served as the basis for estimated nucleated cell counts. Libraries were prepared by immunoSEQ multiplex PCR; TCRdb keeps only in-frame clonotypes and omits some of them. V and J calls and clone size are copied from that table; D and trimming were computed from the DNA. This sample carries roughly 160,000 clones, roughly 85% of them seen once, and the ten largest clones take 5% to 6%. V lost 1 base to trimming and J lost 4 bases, with 10 bases between them. Germline V gene sequence: CDR1 LGHDT, CDR2 YNNKEL (reference sequence). The CDR3 has 14 amino acids. Seattle's enrolled individuals joined amid active infection and were then monitored longitudinally.

The sequence came from a woman between 50 and 59 years old with COVID-19, enrolled during active disease. Source material: peripheral blood. The chain recombines TRBV3-1 (or the pseudogene TRBV3-2) with TRBJ1-2; TRBD1 might be the D (5 bases). The CDR3 loop is CASSQGQNIYGYTF. The CDR3 DNA follows: TGTGCCAGCAGCCAAGGACAGAACATCTATGGCTACACCTTC.